This TCR beta chain was obtained from a study of blood T cells in healthy people across ages. It was with a sample-barcoded 5' primer and a J-beta primer mix that a second PCR of roughly 7 to 12 cycles was run. Each cDNA molecule carried a tag from a template-switch adaptor that contained 12 random nucleotides. TCRdb itself ran the 5' RACE reads through MiXCR, one entry per CDR3 protein. The sample lists 1.4 million to 1.5 million distinct CDR3 sequences; 40% to 50% were seen once. Germline V gene data show CDR1 as DFQATT and CDR2 as SNEGSKA (reference sequence). This CDR3 contains 14 residues. Healthy Russian Caucasian donors spanned ages about 6 to 100 years. Study-wide points: The long-lived group displayed more naive CD4+ cells, plus higher diversity, than the aged donors did. In older individuals, TCR beta diversity per million T cells was lower, falling roughly linearly with age.

Points on this clonotype: Its antigen is as yet unknown.

V and J are TRBV20-1 and TRBJ2-5; TRBD2 matches 9 bases. TRBJ2-7 explains the end of the DNA better; the J call may be wrong. Sequencing was done on a sample of blood. The clonotype was recovered from a woman younger than 30 in good health. The CDR3 is CSAGTLAGSAEQYF. The CDR3 DNA follows: TGCAGTGCTGGAACGCTAGCGGGATCGGCCGAGCAGTACTTC.